Reported below is one T cell receptor (beta chain). Its target antigen remains unknown. Within one base of it there is no much larger clone, and no base qualities were kept. This entry comes from a study of cytomegalovirus exposure and HLA in healthy donors (dated by TCRdb to about 2017). Background for the entire study: In an earlier analysis of fewer than 750 of the donors, approximately 260 Gb of sequence data and 90 million to 120 million unique TCR beta sequences from about 180 million T cells were reported. Donor age, sex, ethnicity and CMV serostatus were compiled together with the repertoire data. An earlier analysis of approximately 640 of the donors applied high-throughput TCR beta sequencing to assess whether each TCR beta V gene segment acted as functional or pseudogenic. The study aimed to test whether signatures of past pathogen exposure could be identified by cataloging public T cell receptors. A later genetic analysis took genome-wide SNP genotypes for about three fifths of the 666 donors and used that subset as a discovery cohort. Because of strong linkage in the cohort, roughly five DR-DQ haplotypes were treated as single units for association and clustering. Roughly 310 gigabases of sequencing data and around 87 million unique TCR sequences were included in an early release covering about 700 HLA-typed donors. Rather than drawing on any new phenotypic data, the later analysis identified candidate immune exposures from TCR beta sequences and the way those sequences occurred across donors. All discovery cohort repertoires had been generated on a single sequencing platform. To study patterns of TCR occurrence, a later analysis re-analyzed previously published TCR beta repertoires from 550 to 800 donors and added high-resolution HLA genotyping. Class I and class II HLA loci were covered by the typing at four-digit resolution. The number of typed donors differed by locus: 629-630 for A, B, C, DRB1 and DQB1; 522 for DQA1; around 580 for DPA1; and 450 to 480 for DPB1. Among almost 400 genotyped donors of the cohort, an average of about 240,000 unique TCR beta nucleotide sequences were sequenced per donor, roughly 20% of them non-productive. The study combined high-throughput TCR immunosequencing, statistical association of individual TCRs with disease status, and machine learning to predict cytomegalovirus infection status. In addition to the first cohort of roughly 670 subjects, a separate validation cohort of 120 different subjects was used. Among the roughly 410 genotyped donors, about 85% belonged to the genetic ancestry cluster associated with self-reported Caucasian donors. Using immunosequencing, the study profiled T cell repertoires from about 650 subjects and related those repertoires to cytomegalovirus serostatus. Overall study outcomes, separate from this receptor: The classifier was reported to diagnose cytomegalovirus status with high specificity and sensitivity in both the original cohort and the validation cohort. A few of the identified cytomegalovirus-associated TCR beta chains were confirmed in vitro to be specific for cytomegalovirus antigens. The only immune exposure information available for the cohort was CMV serostatus. Linkage disequilibrium might explain the correlated functional status among segregating V segments, but an unknown experimental factor could not be excluded. Because HLA typing was unavailable for some donors at each locus, only the typed subset was used in association tests. In an earlier analysis of fewer than 700 of the donors, most TCR beta V segments appeared in productive rearrangements about 87% or about 30% of the time, broadly matching IMGT annotations. An association between a missense DCLRE1C variant and V-gene and J-gene trimming of TCR beta chains was found in a later genetic analysis and replicated in an independent cohort. The 87-base-pair reads could not distinguish some IMGT-functional V segments, including TRBV6-2 and TRBV6-3, so those segments were excluded. Roughly uniform sequencing depth across donors was assumed in presence/absence analyses, although this assumption may not hold. A total of fewer than 200 TCR beta chains were listed by the study as associated with cytomegalovirus. The authors suggested that the approach could potentially be generalized to other disease states and immunological phenotypes. The earlier analysis of nearly 600 of the donors excluded some 15 rarely observed V segments, including chromosome 9 orphons, because counts were too low. Compared with equally common non-associated chains, HLA-associated TCR beta chains in a later analysis were more clonally expanded and had lower generation probabilities. While some public TCRs were present in many individuals, most TCR sequences turned up only very rarely across donors. In a later analysis, TCR association rates were found to vary across HLA loci, with the most associated TCRs seen for DRB1 alleles and the fewest for HLA-C alleles. A further reported finding was that TCR beta sequences accurately predicted the HLA-A and HLA-B alleles for most subjects in the first cohort. The sequencing pipeline was judged likely to have produced a cluster of highly shared sequence variants as a technical artifact. Most CMV-associated TCR beta chains appeared to be HLA-restricted in a later analysis, and the HLA associations seemed to be driven largely by CMV exposure. Assigning TCR associations to individual alleles was difficult when HLA alleles, especially DR and DQ, strongly co-occurred. This cohort had only TCR beta chains sequenced, and the lack of alpha or paired-chain data limited which features could be detected. According to a later analysis, parvovirus B19, influenza, CMV and Epstein-Barr virus appeared linked to several top co-occurrence clusters. Specific HLA alleles were associated with more than 15,000 TCR beta sequences at a false discovery rate of 0.05 in a later analysis. In a later genetic analysis, fewer N-insertions in productive TCRs were reported among donors in an Asian-associated ancestry cluster than the roughly 700-donor mean.

Looking up the germline V gene yields CDR1 MGHRA and CDR2 YSYEKL. The CDR3 contains 17 residues, cysteine and phenylalanine counted. Of the read, only the CDR3 DNA is kept; its 51 bases are in frame from base 1. The V end gives up 0 bases and the J end 5 bases, leaving 8 bases in the junction not matched to a gene. The cohort comprised 710 or so healthy bone marrow donors. All cohort members were sampled while nominally healthy, although unrecorded immune exposures were likely present. The donor was CMV seropositive and was included in the group of around 300 seropositive cohort members. Every donor gave a peripheral blood sample, and the peripheral blood mononuclear cells from that sample were used for TCR beta sequencing. Genomic DNA was extracted from the blood cell samples with the Qiagen DNeasy Blood Extraction Kit. Libraries were built with the immunoSEQ multiplex PCR assay. For the multiplex PCR, a mixture combining 60 forward primers for TCR Vbeta segments and 13 reverse primers for TCR Jbeta segments was used. Amplification of the CDR3 region of rearranged TCR beta genes was performed with a multiplex PCR assay on genomic DNA. The amplified TCR beta libraries were sequenced on the Illumina HiSeq System as 87-base-pair reads. The paper's processing steps were these. In a later analysis, tens of millions of unique TCR beta chains were counted across the 690 or so repertoires, and roughly 11 million of these chains were shared by at least two donors. Raw reads were error-corrected and collapsed into unique sequences by a nearest-neighbor algorithm in which closely related sequences were merged to remove PCR and sequencing errors. V, D and J gene segments were assigned by aligning CDR3 sequences to IMGT reference sequences. Each retained sequence needed at least a six-nucleotide match to both a V gene segment and a J gene segment. A rearrangement was called productive if the CDR3 had no stop codons and remained in frame with V and J, and every other rearrangement was called non-productive. CDR3 was defined according to IMGT convention as the region running from the second conserved V-encoded cysteine to the conserved J-encoded phenylalanine. In an earlier analysis of more than 550 of the donors, sequences lacking an unambiguous match to a single V gene segment were excluded. In an earlier analysis of almost 600 of the donors, a V segment was called functional when productive rearrangements were above 56.7%, and segregating when the standard deviation between donors exceeded 5%. To diagnose cytomegalovirus status from the catalog of TCR beta chain sequences, a statistical classification framework was built. V and J gene assignment, in a later analysis, came from comparing TCR nucleotide sequences with IMGT/GENE-DB human TR gene sequences. The TCRdist pipeline was used in a later analysis to assign CDR3 sequences and most-parsimonious VDJ recombination scenarios. A later analysis defined each TCR beta chain by its CDR3 amino acid sequence plus V-gene family, and excluded reads lacking a unique V-gene family. To address suspected cross-contamination and a sequencing artifact, a later analysis removed a few hundred highly shared, low-generation-probability nucleotide sequences. In a later analysis, a clonal expansion index was calculated for each public chain from normalized within-repertoire ranks of inferred template counts. Generation probabilities in a later analysis came from a VDJ recombination model fitted to out-of-frame rearrangements, and those results were checked against IGoR. Hypergeometric tests were used in a later analysis to score TCR-TCR, TCR-HLA and TCR-CMV co-occurrence, with a repertoire-size bias correction applied to the TCR pairs. In a later analysis, false discovery rates were estimated by permuting HLA or CMV assignments 20 times. In a later analysis, co-occurring TCRs were grouped using DBSCAN, and TCRdist sequence similarity was added for clustering within HLA-allele-positive subsets. Repertoires with fewer than 30,000 or more than 120,000 public chains were left out of co-occurrence clustering, as were four to six repertoires with anomalous nucleotide sharing. Not all clones reach the TCRdb copy of this immuneACCESS table, which keeps in-frame sequences only. Checked studies attribute under half of the gap to unresolved V genes and leave the rest unexplained. For V, J and clone size, that table is used; D and trimming come from the DNA. The sample table contains about 120,000 clones; only one count was recorded for roughly 80% of them. Around 18% of the sample rests with the top ten.

Recombination linked TRBV4-1 to TRBJ2-1, with 9 central nucleotides matching TRBD2. What was sequenced was PBMCs. This TCR derives from a man aged 18 to 29 in good health and CMV-seropositive. The nucleotide sequence reads as follows: TGCGCCAGCAGCCAAGATAAGCTAGCGGGGTTTAACAATGAGCAGTTCTTC. Its coded protein is CASSQDKLAGFNNEQFF.